This T cell receptor beta chain was recovered during a study of T cell responses to AZD1222 COVID-19 vaccine. The CDR3 length is 14 residues. The V gene lost 3 bases and the J gene lost 3 bases, with 12 bases spanning the gap. CDR1 and CDR2 (germline): LNHDA, SQIVND (reference sequence). Regarding this clone: Its matching antigen is unknown.

TCRdb's copy holds only in-frame clones and misses some; the assay was immunoSEQ multiplex PCR. In the table there are about 83,000 clones, about 84% of which are singletons. Broader study findings: The donor cohort was predominantly white British with a female majority, and clonal diversity may have been underestimated.

The TCR was taken from an adult in good health. The chain employs TRBV19 and TRBJ2-7; D unresolved. Sequences were derived from peripheral blood, sampled on day 0 of AZD1222 vaccination. CDR3 nucleotides: TGTGCCAGTAGTATTGGTGGGAAGCACTACGAGCAGTACTTC. This gives the protein CASSIGGKHYEQYF.